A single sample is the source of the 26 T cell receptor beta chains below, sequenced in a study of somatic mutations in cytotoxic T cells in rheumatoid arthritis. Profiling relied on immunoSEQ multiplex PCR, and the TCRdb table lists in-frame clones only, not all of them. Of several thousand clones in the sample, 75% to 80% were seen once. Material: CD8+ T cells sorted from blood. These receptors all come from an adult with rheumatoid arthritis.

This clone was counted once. DNA for the CDR3: TGTGCCAGCAGCTTAGGGTCCCCATCTAGCCCCAATGAGCAGTTCTTC. This sequence encodes CASSLGSPSSPNEQFF. V gene TRBV7-2 combines with J gene TRBJ2-1, with TRBD2 as a possible D gene (5 bases). Germline CDR1 and CDR2: SGHTA and FQGNSA. Trimming removed 1 base from V and 6 bases from J, with 16 bases in between. The CDR3 is 16 amino acids.

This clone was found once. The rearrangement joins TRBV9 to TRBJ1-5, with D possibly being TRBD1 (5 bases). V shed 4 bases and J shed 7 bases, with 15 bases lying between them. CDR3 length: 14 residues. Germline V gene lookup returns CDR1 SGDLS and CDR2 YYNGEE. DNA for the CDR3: TGTGCCAGCAGCCCAACAGGCGGGTTCCAGCCCCAGCATTTT. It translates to CASSPTGGFQPQHF. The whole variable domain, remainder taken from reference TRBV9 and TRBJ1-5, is DSGVTQTPKHLITATGQRVTLRCSPRSGDLSVYWYQQSLDQGLQFLIQYYNGEERAKGNILERFSAQQFPDLHSELNLSSLELGDSALYFCASSPTGGFQPQHFGDGTRLSIL.

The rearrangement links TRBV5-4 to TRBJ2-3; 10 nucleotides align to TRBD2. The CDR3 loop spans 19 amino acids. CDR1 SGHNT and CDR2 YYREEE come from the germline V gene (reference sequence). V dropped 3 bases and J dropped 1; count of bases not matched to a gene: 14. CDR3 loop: CASSWGGRAGGPGTDTQYF. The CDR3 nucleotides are TGTGCCAGCAGCTGGGGCGGGCGAGCGGGAGGGCCAGGCACAGATACGCAGTATTTT.

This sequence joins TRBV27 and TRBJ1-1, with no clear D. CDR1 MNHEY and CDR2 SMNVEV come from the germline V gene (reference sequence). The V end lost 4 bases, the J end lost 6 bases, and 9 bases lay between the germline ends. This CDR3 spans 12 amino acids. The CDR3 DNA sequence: TGTGCCAGCAGTTCCTATGGATCTGAAGCTTTCTTT. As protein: CASSSYGSEAFF.

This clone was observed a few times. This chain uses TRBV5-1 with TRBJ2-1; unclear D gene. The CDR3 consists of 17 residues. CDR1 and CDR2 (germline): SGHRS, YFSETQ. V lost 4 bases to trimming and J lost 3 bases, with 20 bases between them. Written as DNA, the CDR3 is TGCGCCAGCAGCGAAGAAGGGATAGTTTCGCACTACAATGAGCAGTTCTTC. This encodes CASSEEGIVSHYNEQFF.

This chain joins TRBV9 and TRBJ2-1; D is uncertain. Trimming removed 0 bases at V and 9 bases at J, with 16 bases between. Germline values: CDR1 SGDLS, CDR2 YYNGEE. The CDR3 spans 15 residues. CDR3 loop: CASSVEALLGGEQFF. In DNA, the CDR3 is TGTGCCAGCAGCGTAGAAGCCCTCTTAGGCGGTGAGCAGTTCTTC.

The CDR3 DNA is TGTGCCAGCGGGGGACCCATGAACACTGAAGCTTTCTTT. This encodes CASGGPMNTEAFF. The rearrangement uses TRBV7-6 and TRBJ1-1, with D perhaps matching TRBD1 (5 bases). V lost 8 bases and J lost 0, with 10 bases in between. This CDR3 has 13 amino acids. Germline V lookup: CDR1 SGHVS, CDR2 FNYEAQ.

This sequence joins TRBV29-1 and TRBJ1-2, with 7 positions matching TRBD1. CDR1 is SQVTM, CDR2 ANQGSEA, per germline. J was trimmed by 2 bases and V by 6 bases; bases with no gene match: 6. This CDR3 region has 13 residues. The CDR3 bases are TGCAGCGTCCGACAGGGAACAAACTATGGCTACACCTTC. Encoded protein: CSVRQGTNYGYTF.

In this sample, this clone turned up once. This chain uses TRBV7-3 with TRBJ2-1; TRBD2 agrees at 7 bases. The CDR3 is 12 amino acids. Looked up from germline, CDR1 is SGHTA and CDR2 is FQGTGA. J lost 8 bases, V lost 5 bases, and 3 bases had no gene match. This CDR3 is CASSLSGDEQFF. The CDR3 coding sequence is TGTGCCAGCAGCCTGAGCGGGGATGAGCAGTTCTTC.

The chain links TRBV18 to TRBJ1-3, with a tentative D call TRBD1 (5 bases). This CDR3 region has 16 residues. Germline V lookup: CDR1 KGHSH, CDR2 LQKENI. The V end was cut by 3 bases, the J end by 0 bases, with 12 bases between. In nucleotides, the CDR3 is TGTGCCAGCTCACCCGGGACCGTAAGCTCTGGAAACACCATATATTTT. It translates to CASSPGTVSSGNTIYF. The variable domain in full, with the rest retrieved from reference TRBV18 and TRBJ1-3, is NAGVMQNPRHLVRRRGQEARLRCSPMKGHSHVYWYRQLPEEGLKFMVYLQKENIIDESGMPKERFSAEFPKEGPSILRIQQVVRGDSAAYFCASSPGTVSSGNTIYFGEGSWLTVV.

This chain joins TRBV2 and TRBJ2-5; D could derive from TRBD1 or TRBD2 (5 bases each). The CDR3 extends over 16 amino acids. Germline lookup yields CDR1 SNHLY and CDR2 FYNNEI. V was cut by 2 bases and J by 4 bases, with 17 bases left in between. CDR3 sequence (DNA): TGTGCCAGCAGTGAATTTGGCGGGTTTAGGGGAGAGACCCAGTACTTC. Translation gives CASSEFGGFRGETQYF.

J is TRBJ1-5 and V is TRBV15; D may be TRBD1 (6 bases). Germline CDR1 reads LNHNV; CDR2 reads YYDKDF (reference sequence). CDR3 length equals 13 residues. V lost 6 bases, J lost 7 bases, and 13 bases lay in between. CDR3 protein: CATSRQDDQPQHF. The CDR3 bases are TGTGCCACCAGTCGACAGGACGACCAGCCCCAGCATTTT.

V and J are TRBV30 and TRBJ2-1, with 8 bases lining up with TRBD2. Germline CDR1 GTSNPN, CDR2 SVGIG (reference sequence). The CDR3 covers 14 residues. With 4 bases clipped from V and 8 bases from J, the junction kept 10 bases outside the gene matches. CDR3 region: CAWTPGLVTYEQFF. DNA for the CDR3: TGTGCCTGGACCCCGGGACTAGTCACCTATGAGCAGTTCTTC.

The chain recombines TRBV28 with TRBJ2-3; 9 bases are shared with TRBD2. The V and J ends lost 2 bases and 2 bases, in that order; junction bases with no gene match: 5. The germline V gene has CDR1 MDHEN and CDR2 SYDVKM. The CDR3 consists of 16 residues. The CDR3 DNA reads TGTGCCAGCAGTTTAAGGCTAGCGGGGAACACAGATACGCAGTATTTT. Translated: CASSLRLAGNTDTQYF.

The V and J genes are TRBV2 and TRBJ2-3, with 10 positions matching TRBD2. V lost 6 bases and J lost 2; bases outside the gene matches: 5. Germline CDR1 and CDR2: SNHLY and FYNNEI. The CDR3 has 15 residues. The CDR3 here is CASSKLAGFTDTQYF. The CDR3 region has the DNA TGTGCCAGCAGCAAACTAGCGGGGTTCACAGATACGCAGTATTTT.

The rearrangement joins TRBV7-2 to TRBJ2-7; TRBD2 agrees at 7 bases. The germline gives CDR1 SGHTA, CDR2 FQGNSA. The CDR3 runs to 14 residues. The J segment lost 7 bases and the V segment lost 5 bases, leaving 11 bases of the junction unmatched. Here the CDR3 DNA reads TGTGCCAGCAGCAAACTAGGTGCCGGGGGGGAGCAGTACTTC. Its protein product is CASSKLGAGGEQYF.

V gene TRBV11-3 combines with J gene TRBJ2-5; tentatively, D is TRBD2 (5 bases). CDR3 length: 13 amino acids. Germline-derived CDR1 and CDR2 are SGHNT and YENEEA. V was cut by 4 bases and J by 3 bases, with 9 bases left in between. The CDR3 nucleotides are TGTGCCAGCAGCTCCGGGAATGAAGAGACCCAGTACTTC. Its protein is CASSSGNEETQYF.

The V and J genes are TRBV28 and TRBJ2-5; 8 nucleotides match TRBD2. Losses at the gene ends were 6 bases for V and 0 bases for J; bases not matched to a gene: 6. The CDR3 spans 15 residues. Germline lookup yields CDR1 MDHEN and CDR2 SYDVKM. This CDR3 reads CASSGGEENQETQYF. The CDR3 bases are TGTGCCAGCAGCGGGGGGGAGGAAAACCAAGAGACCCAGTACTTC.

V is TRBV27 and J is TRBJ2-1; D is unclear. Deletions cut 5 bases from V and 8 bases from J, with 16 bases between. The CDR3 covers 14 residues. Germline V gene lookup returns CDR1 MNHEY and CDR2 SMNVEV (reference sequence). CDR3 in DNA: TGTGCCAGCAGTATATTTGCTGGATTGGATGAGCAGTTCTTC. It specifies CASSIFAGLDEQFF.

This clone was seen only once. The CDR3 loop reads CASKDISSYNSPLHF. CDR3 nucleotides: TGTGCCAGTAAGGATATTAGCTCCTATAATTCACCCCTCCACTTT. This rearrangement joins TRBV19 to TRBJ1-6; D unclear. Germline V gene data show CDR1 as LNHDA and CDR2 as SQIVND (reference sequence). Trimming removed 7 bases at V and 0 bases at J, with 10 bases between. The CDR3 runs to 15 residues.

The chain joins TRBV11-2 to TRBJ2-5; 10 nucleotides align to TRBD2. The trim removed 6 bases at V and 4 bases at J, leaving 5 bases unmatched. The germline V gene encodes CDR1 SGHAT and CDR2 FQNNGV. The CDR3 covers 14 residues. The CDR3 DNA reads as TGTGCCAGCAGTTTTAGCGGGAGGCCAGAGACCCAGTACTTC. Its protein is CASSFSGRPETQYF.

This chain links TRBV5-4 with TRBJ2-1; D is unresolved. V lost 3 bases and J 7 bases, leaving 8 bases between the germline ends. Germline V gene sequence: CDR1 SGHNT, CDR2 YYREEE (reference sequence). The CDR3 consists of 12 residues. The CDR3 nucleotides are TGTGCCAGCAGCTGGCCTGGGAATGAGCAGTTCTTC. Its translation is CASSWPGNEQFF.

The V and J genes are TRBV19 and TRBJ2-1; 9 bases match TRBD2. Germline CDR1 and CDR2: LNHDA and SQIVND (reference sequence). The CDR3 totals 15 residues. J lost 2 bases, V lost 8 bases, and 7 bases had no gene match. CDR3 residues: CASCASGVAYNEQFF. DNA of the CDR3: TGTGCCAGTTGCGCTAGCGGGGTCGCCTACAATGAGCAGTTCTTC.

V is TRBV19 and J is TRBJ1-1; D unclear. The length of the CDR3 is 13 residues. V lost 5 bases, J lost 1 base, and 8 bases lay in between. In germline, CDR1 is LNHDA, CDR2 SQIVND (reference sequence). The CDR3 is CASSSRSNTEAFF. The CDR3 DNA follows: TGTGCCAGTAGTTCCCGTTCGAACACTGAAGCTTTCTTT.

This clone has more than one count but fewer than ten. CDR3 sequence reads: CAISAGLDTEAFF. In DNA form, the CDR3 reads TGTGCCATCAGTGCAGGGCTGGACACTGAAGCTTTCTTT. This rearrangement joins TRBV10-3 to TRBJ1-1; maybe TRBD1 (5 bases). This CDR3 has 13 amino acids. In germline, CDR1 is ENHRY, CDR2 SYGVKD. Trimming left V 4 bases short and J 3 bases short, with 9 bases between.

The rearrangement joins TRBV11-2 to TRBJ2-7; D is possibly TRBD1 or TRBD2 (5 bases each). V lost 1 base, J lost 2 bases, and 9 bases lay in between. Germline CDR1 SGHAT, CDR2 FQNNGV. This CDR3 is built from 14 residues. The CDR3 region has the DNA TGTGCCAGCAGCTTAGCGGGGCTCACCTACGAGCAGTACTTC. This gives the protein CASSLAGLTYEQYF.